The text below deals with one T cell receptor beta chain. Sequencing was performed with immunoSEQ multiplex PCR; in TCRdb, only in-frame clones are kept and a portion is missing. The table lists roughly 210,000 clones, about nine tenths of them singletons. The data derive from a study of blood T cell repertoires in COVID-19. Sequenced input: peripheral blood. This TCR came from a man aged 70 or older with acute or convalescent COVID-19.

CDR3 sequence reads: CASSLVRNSPLHF. The CDR3, as DNA: TGTGCCAGCAGTTTGGTGCGGAATTCACCCCTCCACTTT. The chain joins TRBV27 to TRBJ1-6, with D unresolved. The CDR3 loop spans 13 amino acids. Germline CDR1 reads MNHEY; CDR2 reads SMNVEV (reference sequence). V gave up 3 bases and J gave up 7 bases, with 7 bases separating them.